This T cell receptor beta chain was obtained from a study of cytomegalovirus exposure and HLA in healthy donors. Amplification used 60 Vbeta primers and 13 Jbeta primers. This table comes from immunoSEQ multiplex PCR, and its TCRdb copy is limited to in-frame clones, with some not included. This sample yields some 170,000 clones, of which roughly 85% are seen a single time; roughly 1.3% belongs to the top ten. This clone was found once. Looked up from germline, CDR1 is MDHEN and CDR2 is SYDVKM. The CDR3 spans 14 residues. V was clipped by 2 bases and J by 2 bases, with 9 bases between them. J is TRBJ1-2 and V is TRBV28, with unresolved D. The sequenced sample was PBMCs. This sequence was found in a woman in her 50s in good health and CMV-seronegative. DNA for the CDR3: TGTGCCAGCAGTTTAACAGTTGAAAACTATGGCTACACCTTC. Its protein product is CASSLTVENYGYTF.